The 6 T cell receptor beta chains reported below all come from one sample, sequenced in a study of cytomegalovirus exposure and HLA in healthy donors. It was with 60 Vbeta and 13 Jbeta primers that the PCR ran. Assay: immunoSEQ multiplex PCR; the TCRdb copy retains only in-frame clones and omits some. This sample has tens of thousands of clones; 67% occur once, and the top ten carry about 6.9%. Sequenced: PBMCs. Source of these receptors: a woman aged 45-59 years in good health and CMV-seropositive.

The V gene is TRBV11-2, the J gene TRBJ2-1; 7 bases fit TRBD1. The CDR3 has 13 amino acids. J gave up 5 bases and V 4 bases, and 2 bases lay outside the gene matches. Germline V gene lookup returns CDR1 SGHAT and CDR2 FQNNGV. This CDR3 reads CASSSGQNNEQFF. The CDR3 DNA reads as TGTGCCAGCAGCTCGGGACAGAACAATGAGCAGTTCTTC.

The genes are TRBV5-1 and TRBJ2-7; 12 nucleotides match TRBD2. Looked up from germline, CDR1 is SGHRS and CDR2 is YFSETQ. The CDR3 loop spans 16 amino acids. The junction had 9 bases not matched to a gene; V was cut back by 4 bases and J by 4 bases. DNA for the CDR3: TGCGCCAGCAGCCCAGGACTAGCGGGGCCATCGTACGAGCAGTACGTC. Protein: CASSPGLAGPSYEQYV.

The genes are TRBV9 and TRBJ1-2; the match to TRBD1 covers 10 bases. Germline CDR1 SGDLS, CDR2 YYNGEE. The CDR3 has 14 residues. The junction had 4 bases not matched to a gene; V was cut back by 3 bases and J by 5 bases. The CDR3 protein is CASSAAGQGYGYTF. CDR3 sequence (DNA): TGTGCCAGCAGCGCCGCGGGACAGGGGTATGGCTACACCTTC.

The CDR3 region is CASSLDERSNQPQHF. Written as DNA, the CDR3 is TGTGCCAGCAGCTTAGATGAACGGAGCAATCAGCCCCAGCATTTT. V usage is TRBV11-2 and J usage is TRBJ1-5; D unresolved. This CDR3 contains 15 residues. Germline V CDR1 and CDR2: SGHAT, FQNNGV. Trimming took off 0 bases at V and 1 base at J, with 7 bases between the two ends. The complete variable domain, with remaining parts taken from reference TRBV11-2 and TRBJ1-5, reads EAGVAQSPRYKIIEKRQSVAFWCNPISGHATLYWYQQILGQGPKLLIQFQNNGVVDDSQLPKDRFSAERLKGVDSTLKIQPAKLEDSAVYLCASSLDERSNQPQHFGDGTRLSIL.

This chain uses TRBV6-5 with TRBJ1-2; D is unresolved. Germline-derived CDR1 and CDR2 are MNHEY and SVGAGI. Trimming took off 2 bases at V and 0 bases at J, with 7 bases between the two ends. The CDR3 sequence is 14 residues long. CDR3: CASSYRGPNYGYTF. CDR3 bases: TGTGCCAGCAGTTACAGAGGGCCTAACTATGGCTACACCTTC.

The chain has TRBV6-1 and TRBJ1-3; 10 bases are shared with TRBD1. The germline gives CDR1 MNHNS, CDR2 SASEGT. Trimming at V came to 6 bases and at J to 4 bases, leaving 6 bases not matched to a gene. This CDR3 has 15 amino acids. CDR3 sequence (DNA): TGTGCCAGCAGAGACGACAGGGGGCTGGGAAACACCATATATTTT. This encodes CASRDDRGLGNTIYF.